These 27 T cell receptor beta chains came from one sample sequenced in a study of CD8 T cells in ankylosing spondylitis. TCRdb re-called the 5' RACE reads with MiXCR, one entry per CDR3 protein. This sample carries 130,000 or so distinct CDR3 sequences, roughly 11% of them seen once, and the ten largest clones take about 4%. The sequencing sample was made of blood, either unsorted or a sorted T cell fraction (not recorded which). These receptors came from a female donor with ankylosing spondylitis or in good health (not recorded which).

This clonotype was seen at least ten times. The chain joins TRBV7-9 to TRBJ2-1, with 10 bases fitting TRBD2. V trimming: 5 bases; J trimming: 1 base; junction bases outside the gene matches: 5. This CDR3 is 16 amino acids long. Germline assignment: CDR1 SEHNR and CDR2 FQNEAQ (reference sequence). CDR3 sequence reads: CASSPLAGESYNEQFF. The DNA of the CDR3 is TGTGCCAGCAGCCCCCTAGCGGGAGAGTCCTACAATGAGCAGTTCTTC.

This clonotype was detected only a few times. The chain combines TRBV11-3 with TRBJ2-6; D is unclear. Germline CDR1 is SGHNT and CDR2 is YENEEA. V was trimmed by 1 base and J by 2 bases, leaving 6 bases between them. The CDR3 loop spans 15 amino acids. The CDR3 nucleotides are TGTGCCAGCAGCTTAGGCTTCCCTGGGGCCAACGTCCTGACTTTC. Translation gives CASSLGFPGANVLTF.

This clonotype was recorded at least ten times. V usage is TRBV7-9 and J usage is TRBJ2-5; 12 nucleotides line up with TRBD1. Trimming cost V 5 bases and J 5 bases; bases outside gene matches: 6. Germline loops: CDR1 SEHNR, CDR2 FQNEAQ (reference sequence). The CDR3 covers 15 residues. The CDR3 DNA is TGTGCCAGCAGCCGCGGGACAGGGGGCTATGAGACCCAGTACTTC. Its translation is CASSRGTGGYETQYF.

This clonotype came up many times. The V and J genes are TRBV21-1 and TRBJ2-7; the table's D call, TRBD1, has no DNA check behind it. TRBV21-1 is a pseudogene. This CDR3 is 16 amino acids long. CDR3 bases: TGTGCCAGCAGCAATGAGAGTGGACAGAACTCCTACGAGCAGTACTTC. As protein: CASSNESGQNSYEQYF.

This clonotype was picked up many times. The V and J genes are TRBV5-1 and TRBJ2-2; the D gene is possibly TRBD2 (7 bases). This CDR3 is built from 14 residues. The germline V gene has CDR1 SGHRS and CDR2 YFSETQ. V dropped 7 bases and J dropped 7 bases, with 17 bases sitting between them. CDR3 nucleotide sequence: TGCGCCAGCTACTCTGGCGGGGGCAGCGGGGAGCTGTTTTTT. Translation gives CASYSGGGSGELFF. The variable domain in full, with the rest retrieved from reference TRBV5-1 and TRBJ2-2, is KAGVTQTPRYLIKTRGQQVTLSCSPISGHRSVSWYQQTPGQGLQFLFEYFSETQRNKGNFPGRFSGRQFSNSRSEMNVSTLELGDSALYLCASYSGGGSGELFFGEGSRLTVL.

This clonotype occurred a few times. The CDR3 loop reads CASSYLSAVQPQHF. The CDR3 region has the DNA TGTGCCAGCAGTTACCTATCGGCCGTTCAGCCCCAGCATTTT. The rearrangement links TRBV6-2 or TRBV6-3 to TRBJ1-5; D not resolved. Trimming pared 2 bases from V and 6 bases from J, leaving 11 bases between. Germline CDR1 reads MNHEY; CDR2 reads SVGEGT. This CDR3 has 14 residues.

This clonotype came up many times. This chain joins TRBV12-3 or TRBV12-4 and TRBJ1-4; TRBD1 matches 7 bases. This CDR3 has 13 amino acids. V shed 8 bases, J shed 8 bases, and the junction held 8 bases outside the gene matches. The CDR3 coding sequence is TGTGCCAGCCGCGGACAGGACCTGGAAAAACTGTTTTTT. Amino acid sequence: CASRGQDLEKLFF.

This clonotype was seen ten or more times. The rearrangement uses TRBV20-1 and TRBJ2-1; weak D call: TRBD2 (7 bases). Trimming removed 6 bases from V and 0 bases from J, with 21 bases in between. CDR1 and CDR2 (germline): DFQATT, SNEGSKA (reference sequence). The CDR3 runs to 17 residues. The CDR3 loop reads CSASGAAGGGSYNEQFF. The CDR3 region has the DNA TGCAGTGCCAGCGGGGCGGCTGGAGGGGGCTCCTACAATGAGCAGTTCTTC.

V and J are TRBV5-1 and TRBJ1-4; D ambiguous. Trimming pared 1 base from V and 8 bases from J, leaving 18 bases between. The CDR3 totals 16 residues. From germline, CDR1 is SGHRS and CDR2 YFSETQ. In DNA form, the CDR3 reads TGCGCCAGCAGCTTGTCTGGAGGAGGAACGTACGAAAAACTGTTTTTT. This translates into CASSLSGGGTYEKLFF. The full variable domain, with the rest looked up from reference TRBV5-1 and TRBJ1-4, is KAGVTQTPRYLIKTRGQQVTLSCSPISGHRSVSWYQQTPGQGLQFLFEYFSETQRNKGNFPGRFSGRQFSNSRSEMNVSTLELGDSALYLCASSLSGGGTYEKLFFGSGTQLSVL.

Ten or more counts support this clonotype. This sequence joins TRBV7-9 and TRBJ2-1; D may be TRBD2 (5 bases). The CDR3 is made up of 13 amino acids. V was cut by 5 bases and J by 8 bases, with 13 bases left in between. The germline CDR1 and CDR2 sequences are SEHNR and FQNEAQ (reference sequence). CDR3 in amino acids: CASSLSSRDEQFF. The CDR3 nucleotides are TGTGCCAGCAGCCTGTCTAGCCGAGATGAGCAGTTCTTC.

The chain couples TRBV5-1 to TRBJ2-3, with D possibly matching TRBD2 (5 bases). This CDR3 is 13 amino acids long. Looked up from germline, CDR1 is SGHRS and CDR2 is YFSETQ. V was clipped by 0 bases and J by 3 bases, with 5 bases between them. CDR3 nucleotides: TGCGCCAGCAGCTTGGGGGAGACAGATACGCAGTATTTT. This sequence encodes CASSLGETDTQYF.

This clonotype was recorded many times. The rearrangement joins TRBV7-2 to TRBJ2-1, with 7 positions matching TRBD2. V gave up 5 bases and J gave up 1 base; unmatched junction bases: 11. The CDR3 is 17 amino acids. Germline CDR1 reads SGHTA; CDR2 reads FQGNSA. The CDR3 here is CASSPYMGGRSYNEQFF. The CDR3 nucleotides read TGTGCCAGCAGCCCGTACATGGGGGGGAGGTCCTACAATGAGCAGTTCTTC.

This clonotype showed up many times. The chain has TRBV27 and TRBJ2-2; TRBD2 aligns across 7 bases. This CDR3 has 14 amino acids. V dropped 7 bases and J dropped 4; count of bases not matched to a gene: 6. Per the germline V gene, CDR1 is MNHEY and CDR2 is SMNVEV (reference sequence). CDR3 in amino acids: CASKGLGGTGELFF. For the CDR3, the DNA is TGTGCCAGCAAAGGACTAGGAGGCACCGGGGAGCTGTTTTTT.

This clonotype was recorded at least ten times. V is TRBV20-1 and J is TRBJ1-6; D is unclear. Germline V gene data show CDR1 as DFQATT and CDR2 as SNEGSKA (reference sequence). There are 13 residues in the CDR3. V lost 6 bases and J 9 bases, leaving 15 bases between the germline ends. The CDR3 region has the DNA TGCAGTGCCCCGCGGACCACGAGTTCACCCCTCCACTTT. Its protein product is CSAPRTTSSPLHF.

This clonotype was seen repeatedly, ten times or more. V and J are TRBV20-1 and TRBJ2-7; the D call may be TRBD1 or TRBD2 (6 bases each). CDR3 length: 14 residues. The germline V gene has CDR1 DFQATT and CDR2 SNEGSKA (reference sequence). With 6 bases removed from V and 0 bases from J, the gap between germline ends came to 15 bases. The CDR3 DNA reads TGCAGTGCCCGGCCGGGGGCCAACTCCTACGAGCAGTACTTC. Protein product: CSARPGANSYEQYF.

This clonotype was seen a few times. The chain couples TRBV2 to TRBJ1-4; D not certain. The CDR3 runs 12 residues. Germline CDR1 reads SNHLY; CDR2 reads FYNNEI. The V and J ends lost 11 bases and 8 bases respectively, with 15 bases between them. The CDR3 loop reads CAGRNRAEKLFF. CDR3 coding DNA: TGTGCCGGCCGGAATCGAGCCGAAAAACTGTTTTTT. The variable domain in full, completed from reference TRBV2 and TRBJ1-4, reads EPEVTQTPSHQVTQMGQEVILRCVPISNHLYFYWYRQILGQKVEFLVSFYNNEISEKSEIFDDQFSVERPDGSNFTLKIRSTKLEDSAMYFCAGRNRAEKLFFGSGTQLSVL.

Concerning this clonotype itself: Being one base from a much bigger clone, this may be a read error. The chain is built from TRBV11-2 and TRBJ1-4; the D is unclear. The CDR3 runs to 13 residues. V was cut by 2 bases and J by 10 bases, with 11 bases left in between. CDR1 is SGHAT and CDR2 is FQNNGV in the germline V gene. The CDR3, as DNA: TGTGCCAGCAGCTTATGGGAAAGGGTAAAACTGTTTTTT. Translated, it gives CASSLWERVKLFF. Full variable domain (rest looked up from reference TRBV11-2 and TRBJ1-4): EAGVAQSPRYKIIEKRQSVAFWCNPISGHATLYWYQQILGQGPKLLIQFQNNGVVDDSQLPKDRFSAERLKGVDSTLKIQPAKLEDSAVYLCASSLWERVKLFFGSGTQLSVL.

This clonotype was detected many times. This chain connects TRBV7-2 to TRBJ2-3; no clear D. The CDR3 consists of 15 residues. Germline V gene lookup returns CDR1 SGHTA and CDR2 FQGNSA. Trimming stripped 5 bases from V and 0 bases from J, with 12 bases between. The CDR3 bases are TGTGCCAGCAGCGTGGGAATCTCTAGCACAGATACGCAGTATTTT. This codes for CASSVGISSTDTQYF.

The table lists this clonotype with many counts. The V and J genes are TRBV6-1 and TRBJ2-2; tentatively, D is TRBD1 (6 bases). The V end lost 6 bases, the J end lost 2 bases, and 10 bases lay between the germline ends. The CDR3 runs 14 residues. Per the germline V gene, CDR1 is MNHNS and CDR2 is SASEGT. Written as DNA, the CDR3 is TGTGCCAGCAGGCCGGGACACAACACCGGGGAGCTGTTTTTT. Protein product: CASRPGHNTGELFF.

This clonotype was observed at least ten times. The V and J genes are TRBV7-2 and TRBJ1-1; D is undetermined. Germline assignment: CDR1 SGHTA and CDR2 FQGNSA. The V and J ends lost 5 bases and 1 base respectively, with 11 bases between them. The CDR3 is made up of 14 amino acids. The CDR3 spells CASSPPRGNTEAFF. The CDR3 DNA reads TGTGCCAGCAGCCCCCCCAGAGGGAACACTGAAGCTTTCTTT.

This clonotype has a count of ten or more. This chain links TRBV29-1 with TRBJ2-1; the match to TRBD2 covers 10 bases. Germline CDR1 and CDR2: SQVTM and ANQGSEA. CDR3 length: 15 amino acids. V was pared by 6 bases and J by 3 bases, with 8 bases of the junction left unmatched. The CDR3 DNA is TGCAGCGTCGGGGTAGCGGGAGGCCTCTACAATGAGCAGTTCTTC. Its translation: CSVGVAGGLYNEQFF.

This clonotype has ten or more counts. The CDR3 DNA reads as TGTGCCAGCAGCGTAGTCGGACGCCCGAACACCGGGGAGCTGTTTTTT. As protein: CASSVVGRPNTGELFF. The J gene is TRBJ2-2, the V gene TRBV9, with D uncertain. V was pared by 0 bases and J by 0 bases, with 9 bases between. The CDR3 runs to 16 residues. The germline V gene has CDR1 SGDLS and CDR2 YYNGEE.

This clonotype was detected ten times or more. The rearrangement uses TRBV5-1 and TRBJ1-1; 9 bases fit TRBD1. Trimming took 4 bases from V and 4 from J; bases not matched to a gene: 14. The CDR3 sequence is 17 residues long. Per the germline V gene, CDR1 is SGHRS and CDR2 is YFSETQ. This CDR3 reads CASSRGPLQGAFTEAFF. CDR3 nucleotides: TGCGCCAGCAGCCGGGGTCCCCTACAGGGGGCCTTCACTGAAGCTTTCTTT. The variable domain in full, with the rest retrieved from reference TRBV5-1 and TRBJ1-1, is KAGVTQTPRYLIKTRGQQVTLSCSPISGHRSVSWYQQTPGQGLQFLFEYFSETQRNKGNFPGRFSGRQFSNSRSEMNVSTLELGDSALYLCASSRGPLQGAFTEAFFGQGTRLTVV.

This clonotype has just one count. A single base separates this from a much larger clone, so it may be a read error. The chain links TRBV7-8 to TRBJ2-5; no reliable D call. There are 13 residues in the CDR3. V gave up 5 bases and J gave up 3 bases, with 10 bases separating them. CDR1 and CDR2 (germline): SGHVS, FQNEAQ. This chain's CDR3 is CASSILREETQYF. The DNA of the CDR3 is TGTGCCAGCAGCATACTTCGGGAAGAGACCCAGTACTTC. Full variable domain (rest looked up from reference TRBV7-8 and TRBJ2-5): GAGVSQSPRYKVAKRGQDVALRCDPISGHVSLFWYQQALGQGPEFLTYFQNEAQLDKSGLPSDRFFAERPEGSVSTLKIQRTQQEDSAVYLCASSILREETQYFGPGTRLLVL.

This clonotype was seen ten or more times. The V and J genes are TRBV24-1 and TRBJ1-2; possible D gene TRBD1, 5 bases. Germline V gives CDR1 KGHDR, CDR2 SFDVKD. V was cut by 3 bases and J by 7 bases, with 11 bases left in between. The CDR3 spans 13 residues. The CDR3 DNA follows: TGTGCCACCAGTGATGGGGGATCCCTTGGCTACACCTTC. It is translated as CATSDGGSLGYTF.

Ten or more counts support this clonotype. This chain uses TRBV5-1 with TRBJ2-1; TRBD1 or TRBD2 may be the D gene (5 bases each). Germline V gene sequence: CDR1 SGHRS, CDR2 YFSETQ. The V gene lost 4 bases and the J gene lost 9 bases, with 17 bases spanning the gap. The CDR3 is 14 residues long. CDR3 region: CASSPGTLGGEQFF. CDR3 DNA: TGCGCCAGCAGCCCGGGGACCCTAGGCGGTGAGCAGTTCTTC.

This clonotype was recorded at least ten times. The genes are TRBV5-1 and TRBJ2-1; the match to TRBD2 covers 8 bases. This CDR3 comprises 15 residues. Losses at the gene ends were 3 bases for V and 2 bases for J; bases not matched to a gene: 4. Germline assignment: CDR1 SGHRS and CDR2 YFSETQ. DNA of the CDR3: TGCGCCAGCAGCTCTGCGGGACTAGCCTACAATGAGCAGTTCTTC. It is translated as CASSSAGLAYNEQFF.